Sequencing of this T cell receptor beta chain was carried out in a study of T cells in Graves' hyperthyroidism and ophthalmopathy. Study-wide results and caveats: Expanded thyroid clonotypes (above 0.001) were mostly also found in blood.

Deletions cut 6 bases from V and 9 bases from J, with 12 bases between. This CDR3 region has 12 residues. Looked up from germline, CDR1 is DFQATT and CDR2 is SNEGSKA (reference sequence). RNA transcripts gave rise to amplified TCR beta CDR3 regions. HTBI primers were the set used in a first-round RT-PCR of the TCR CDR3. In TCRdb, the multiplex PCR reads were re-called with MiXCR into one record per CDR3 protein. The sample yields fewer than 450,000 distinct CDR3 sequences, about 14% seen once. This clonotype has just a few counts. Its antigen is undetermined. The TCR comes from a man in his forties or fifties with Graves' ophthalmopathy. Sequencing was done on a sample of blood. The rearrangement joins TRBV20-1 to TRBJ1-6; D possibly corresponds to TRBD1 (6 bases). The CDR3 region is CSANTGLSPLHF. CDR3 sequence (DNA): TGCAGTGCCAACACAGGGCTTTCACCCCTCCACTTT.